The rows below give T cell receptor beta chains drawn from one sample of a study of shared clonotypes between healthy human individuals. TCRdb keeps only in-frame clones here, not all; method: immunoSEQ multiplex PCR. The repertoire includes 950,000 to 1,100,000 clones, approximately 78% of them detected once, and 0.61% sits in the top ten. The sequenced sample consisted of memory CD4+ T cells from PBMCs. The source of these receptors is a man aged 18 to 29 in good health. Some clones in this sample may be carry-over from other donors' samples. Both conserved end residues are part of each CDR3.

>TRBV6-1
CASSLGYSNQPQHF
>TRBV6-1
CASSENRVGEQFF
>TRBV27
CASSQSRGSQPQHF
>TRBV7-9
CASSLAARGKNIQYF
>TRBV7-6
CASSDPLNTEAFF
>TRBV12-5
CASGSGGSYNEQFF
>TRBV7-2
CASSPVGFNEQFF
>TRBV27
CASTAGFGNTIYF
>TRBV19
CASSRGLLTGELFF
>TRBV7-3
CASSQGANTEAFF
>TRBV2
CASVVWGQYEQYF
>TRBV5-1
CASSRGLAGARGTDTQYF
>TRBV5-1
CASSPGTGPTDTQYF
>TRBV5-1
CASSLDSSFGGELFF
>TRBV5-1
CASRPYTVTSGNTIYF
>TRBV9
CASSVAPGAGKETQYF
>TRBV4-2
CASSPRYQVDYGYTF
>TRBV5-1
CASSFQTSGRVHEQFF
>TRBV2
CASSRSGQGVYEQYF
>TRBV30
CAWDRGLNEKLFF
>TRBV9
CASSAGLESYEQYF
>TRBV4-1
CASSPGRSGFSYEQYF
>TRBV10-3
CATSGGSSYNEQFF
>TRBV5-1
CASSLVQGAYEQYF
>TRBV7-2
CASSPMAGGSGNTIYF
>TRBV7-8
CASSLSDEQYF
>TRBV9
CASSVRQDTGELFF
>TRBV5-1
CASSPGWGRDTDTQYF
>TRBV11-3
CASSGRTTNEQFF
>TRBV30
CAWSGQHGYTF
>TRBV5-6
CASSSKGQPQHF
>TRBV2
CASRPTATTNEKLFF
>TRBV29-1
CSVPGSRTDTQYF
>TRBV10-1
CANSTGPGEKLFF
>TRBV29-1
CSVEGGRAVDTQYF
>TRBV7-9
CASSPHQGERNTEAFF
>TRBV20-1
CSASDDEQYF
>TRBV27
CASHLPAPPPLAGGPSHEQYF
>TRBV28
CASRPKKGGFQPQHF
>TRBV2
CASTTASGRQETQYF
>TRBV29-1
CSAKTSGGPAQYF
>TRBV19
CASSRRDRGLVQPQHF
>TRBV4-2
CASSQGRGMSGYEQYF
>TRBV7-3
CASSFPGLSGISPDEQFF
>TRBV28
CASSPPTGGSYEQYF
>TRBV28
CASSLVSNEQFF
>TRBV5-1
CASSLNSDEQYF
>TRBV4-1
CASSQVSLGDTQYF
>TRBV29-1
CSVVAARGEETQYF
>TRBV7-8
CASSLVRTGGVTEAFF
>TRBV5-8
CASSSFLGPSAPQPQHF
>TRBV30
CAWDDRAEETQYF
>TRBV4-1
CASSQGRLAGDRNEQFF
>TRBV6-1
CASRERYNTEAFF
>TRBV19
CATRNEYDSNKMNTEAFF
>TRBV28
CASSTRTENTGELFF
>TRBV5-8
CASSLGDYLDPRSKYF
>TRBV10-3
CATSLGQETQYF
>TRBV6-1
CASSREGTEAFF
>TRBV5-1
CASSLGQILAKNIQYF